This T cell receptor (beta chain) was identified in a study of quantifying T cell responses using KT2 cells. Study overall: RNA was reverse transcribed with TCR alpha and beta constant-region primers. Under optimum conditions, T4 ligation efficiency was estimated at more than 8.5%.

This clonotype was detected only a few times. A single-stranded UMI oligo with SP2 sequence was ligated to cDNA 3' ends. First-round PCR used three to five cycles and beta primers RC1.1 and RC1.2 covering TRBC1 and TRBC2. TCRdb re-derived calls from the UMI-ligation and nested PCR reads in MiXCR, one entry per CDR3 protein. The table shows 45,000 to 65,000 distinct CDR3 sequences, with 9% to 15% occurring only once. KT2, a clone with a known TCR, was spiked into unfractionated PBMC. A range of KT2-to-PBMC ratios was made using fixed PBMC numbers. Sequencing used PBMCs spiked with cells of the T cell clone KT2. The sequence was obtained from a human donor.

CDR3 bases: TGTGCCAGCAGTCCCGTATCGAATGAGCAGTTCTTC. Translating gives CASSPVSNEQFF. This chain joins TRBV12-3 or TRBV12-4 and TRBJ2-1; D is unresolved. V shed 5 bases and J shed 7 bases, with 9 bases lying between them. The CDR3 loop spans 12 amino acids.